These 7 T cell receptor beta chains share one sample of origin, sequenced in a study of OX40 agonist ivuxolimab in advanced cancers. Data came from immunoSEQ multiplex PCR; TCRdb stores just in-frame clones and leaves some out. The sample gives about 100,000 clones, around 93% of which show up once; around 0.58% is in the top ten. The sequencing here drew on CD4+ or CD8+ T cells sorted from blood, taken in a trial of the OX40 agonist ivuxolimab. Receptor source: an adult with an advanced solid tumor such as melanoma, head and neck, liver or kidney cancer.

This chain joins TRBV30 and TRBJ1-5; D may be TRBD1 (5 bases). Germline-derived CDR1 and CDR2 are GTSNPN and SVGIG (reference sequence). The CDR3 consists of 17 residues. Trimming cost V 3 bases and J 2 bases, with 20 bases left between them. Here the CDR3 DNA reads TGTGCCTGGAGACCCCCAGGGATGGTGGGAGGCAATCAGCCCCAGCATTTT. Protein: CAWRPPGMVGGNQPQHF.

This chain connects TRBV6-1 to TRBJ2-5; D is undetermined. There are 14 residues in the CDR3. Deletions cut 2 bases from V and 1 base from J, with 8 bases between. Germline V lookup: CDR1 MNHNS, CDR2 SASEGT. CDR3 sequence (DNA): TGTGCCAGCAGTGAATCTCTCTCCCAAGAGACCCAGTACTTC. Amino acids: CASSESLSQETQYF.

This chain joins TRBV23-1 and TRBJ2-7, with 7 bases lining up with TRBD1. TRBV23-1 is designated an ORF whose function remains uncertain. The CDR3 has 15 amino acids. The V and J ends lost 2 bases and 3 bases, in that order; junction bases with no gene match: 7. Written as DNA, the CDR3 is TGCGCCAGCAGTCAACCGAGGACAGGATTCTACGAGCAGTACTTC. It codes for CASSQPRTGFYEQYF.

The chain links TRBV28 to TRBJ1-4; D is possibly TRBD1 (5 bases). Trimming left V 3 bases short and J 8 bases short, with 13 bases between. Germline V gives CDR1 MDHEN, CDR2 SYDVKM. The CDR3 extends over 14 amino acids. The CDR3 protein is CASSFLLGEEKLFF. As DNA, the CDR3 is TGTGCCAGCAGTTTCCTATTGGGGGAAGAAAAACTGTTTTTT. Filled out from reference TRBV28 and TRBJ1-4, the complete variable domain reads DVKVTQSSRYLVKRTGEKVFLECVQDMDHENMFWYRQDPGLGLRLIYFSYDVKMKEKGDIPEGYSVSREKKERFSLILESASTNQTSMYLCASSFLLGEEKLFFGSGTQLSVL.

The chain joins TRBV11-3 to TRBJ2-2; a possible D gene is TRBD1 (5 bases). The CDR3 extends over 13 amino acids. Looked up from germline, CDR1 is SGHNT and CDR2 is YENEEA. V lost 4 bases and J lost 6, with 9 bases in between. CDR3 sequence: CASSSQGAGELFF. The CDR3 coding sequence is TGTGCCAGCAGCTCCCAAGGGGCCGGGGAGCTGTTTTTT.

This sequence joins TRBV14 and TRBJ2-1; D is possibly TRBD2 (6 bases). Trimming cost V 0 bases and J 15 bases, with 15 bases left between them. CDR1 and CDR2 (germline): SGHDN, FVKESK. This CDR3 has 13 amino acids. The CDR3 region has the DNA TGTGCCAGCAGCCAAGAACGGGACTTAACGACGTTCTTC. Its protein product is CASSQERDLTTFF.

This rearrangement joins TRBV19 to TRBJ2-2; perhaps TRBD2 as D (5 bases). Germline assignment: CDR1 LNHDA and CDR2 SQIVND (reference sequence). CDR3 length equals 14 residues. The V end was cut by 6 bases, the J end by 7 bases, with 15 bases between. The CDR3 DNA follows: TGTGCCAGTAGATCTCATCCCCGGGGCGGGGAGCTGTTTTTT. Its protein product is CASRSHPRGGELFF.